The present T cell receptor beta chain was sequenced within a study of cytomegalovirus exposure and HLA in healthy donors. Study-level findings and limits: Exclusion applied to some V segments, including TRBV6-2 and TRBV6-3, as they were indistinguishable. TCR beta chain V- and J-gene trimming was linked, in a later analysis, to a missense variant in DCLRE1C. The number of N-insertions in an Asian-associated ancestry cluster was reportedly below the approximately 690-donor mean in a later analysis.

As for this clone: Its antigen is not known.

Researchers ran the PCR with 60 Vbeta and 13 Jbeta primers. Assay used: immunoSEQ multiplex PCR; TCRdb lists only in-frame clones, some missing. Altogether 200,000 to 250,000 clones are present, about 85% being singletons, with the ten largest covering around 0.22%. The CDR3 runs to 13 residues. CDR1 and CDR2 from the germline V gene are SQVTM and ANQGSEA. J gave up 0 bases and V 8 bases, and 5 bases lay outside the gene matches. Material: PBMCs. The V call is TRBV29-1, the J call TRBJ2-3; 7 nucleotides line up with TRBD2. The receptor was derived from a girl aged 2 to 10 in good health and CMV-seronegative. The chain's CDR3 is CSIGLDSTDTQYF. The DNA of the CDR3 is TGCAGCATCGGACTAGACAGCACAGATACGCAGTATTTT.